A single sample gave rise to the 24 T cell receptor beta chains below, sequenced in a study of blood T cell repertoires in COVID-19. The method was immunoSEQ multiplex PCR; TCRdb's version includes in-frame clones alone and lacks a portion of them. The sample yields approximately 220,000 clones, 80% to 90% seen once. Sequenced material: PBMCs or T cells enriched from blood (not recorded which). These receptors all come from a woman aged 30 to 39 who had been exposed to COVID-19.

The chain uses TRBV7-8 and TRBJ1-4, with 7 bases fitting TRBD1. Trimming took 5 bases from V and 4 from J; bases not matched to a gene: 10. Germline loops: CDR1 SGHVS, CDR2 FQNEAQ. The CDR3 has 16 amino acids. The CDR3 region is CASSKRGRDNNEKLFF. The CDR3 DNA reads as TGTGCCAGCAGCAAAAGGGGGCGGGACAATAATGAAAAACTGTTTTTT.

The genes are TRBV6-6 and TRBJ2-7, with 11 bases identical to TRBD1. The CDR3 covers 16 residues. The V gene's germline CDR1 is MNHNY and CDR2 SVGAGI (reference sequence). V was clipped by 4 bases and J by 4 bases; unmatched bases: 9. The CDR3 sequence is CASSSFRDRGRYEQYF. Written as DNA, the CDR3 is TGTGCCAGCAGTTCATTCCGGGACAGGGGGAGGTACGAGCAGTACTTC.

The chain employs TRBV30 and TRBJ1-5, with 7 bases fitting TRBD1. V was clipped by 1 base and J by 2 bases; unmatched bases: 11. This CDR3 region has 17 residues. Germline V lookup: CDR1 GTSNPN, CDR2 SVGIG (reference sequence). This CDR3 is CAWSARGGGLGNQPQHF. CDR3 nucleotides: TGTGCCTGGAGTGCCCGTGGAGGGGGCTTAGGCAATCAGCCCCAGCATTTT.

The chain carries TRBV6-5 and TRBJ2-7; maybe TRBD1 (5 bases). Trimming removed 4 bases from V and 4 bases from J, with 8 bases in between. The germline CDR1 and CDR2 sequences are MNHEY and SVGAGI. This CDR3 has 12 amino acids. CDR3 region: CASSLTEYEQYF. In DNA, the CDR3 is TGTGCCAGCAGTTTGACAGAATACGAGCAGTACTTC.

This clone appeared a single time. An end of the junction does not agree with germline; a read error may underlie this. The chain uses TRBV25-1 and TRBJ1-1, with D hard to call. CDR3 length: 13 residues. The germline V gene has CDR1 MGHDK and CDR2 SYGVNS. The CDR3 coding sequence is TGTGCCAGCAGTGAACCGGGAGGGAGCCGAGGCTTTTTT. The encoded protein is CASSEPGGSRGFF.

The chain employs TRBV30 and TRBJ2-3; TRBD2 aligns across 12 bases. Germline V CDR1 and CDR2: GTSNPN, SVGIG (reference sequence). This CDR3 spans 20 amino acids. J lost 5 bases, V lost 2 bases, and 20 bases had no gene match. CDR3 coding DNA: TGTGCCTGGAGTCGGTCTCGGACTAGCGGGGTCCCCAAGCTTGGAGATACGCAGTATTTT. Its protein is CAWSRSRTSGVPKLGDTQYF. The whole variable domain, remainder taken from reference TRBV30 and TRBJ2-3, is SQTIHQWPATLVQPVGSPLSLECTVEGTSNPNLYWYRQAAGRGLQLLFYSVGIGQISSEVPQNLSASRPQDRQFILSSKKLLLSDSGFYLCAWSRSRTSGVPKLGDTQYFGPGTRLTVL.

The V and J genes are TRBV27 and TRBJ2-2, with D unclear. This CDR3 spans 16 amino acids. The germline CDR1 and CDR2 sequences are MNHEY and SMNVEV (reference sequence). Trimming stripped 5 bases from V and 3 bases from J, with 16 bases between. CDR3 DNA: TGTGCCAGCAGTCCACAGTATACCTGGGACACCGGGGAGCTGTTTTTT. Translation: CASSPQYTWDTGELFF.

V and J are TRBV2 and TRBJ2-1, with 12 bases lining up with TRBD2. This CDR3 has 15 amino acids. The V and J ends lost 4 bases and 11 bases, in that order; junction bases with no gene match: 9. Germline CDR1 reads SNHLY; CDR2 reads FYNNEI. CDR3 nucleotides: TGTGCCAGCAGTGTTGGGGGACTAGCGGGTCCACAGCAGTTCTTC. Protein: CASSVGGLAGPQQFF.

The V call is TRBV4-2, the J call TRBJ2-5, with 7 bases that match TRBD2. Germline V gene data show CDR1 as LGHNA and CDR2 as YNFKEQ. The J segment lost 4 bases and the V segment lost 4 bases, leaving 9 bases of the junction unmatched. CDR3 length equals 15 residues. CDR3 in amino acids: CASSLGLGPPETQYF. DNA for the CDR3: TGTGCCAGCAGCCTCGGACTAGGACCCCCAGAGACCCAGTACTTC.

This chain uses TRBV2 with TRBJ2-2; 10 nucleotides line up with TRBD1. V was pared by 7 bases and J by 6 bases, with 8 bases of the junction left unmatched. Germline assignment: CDR1 SNHLY and CDR2 FYNNEI. This CDR3 region has 15 residues. CDR3 bases: TGTGCCAGCAACTCGAGGACAGGGGGTCCCGGGGAGCTGTTTTTT. Its translation is CASNSRTGGPGELFF.

J is TRBJ1-1 and V is TRBV7-7; TRBD1 matches 9 bases. With V trimmed by 5 bases and J by 3 bases, 10 bases remained unmatched. CDR1 is SSHAT, CDR2 FNYEAQ, per germline (reference sequence). The CDR3 is 16 residues long. Here the CDR3 DNA reads TGTGCCAGCAGCACGGTCGCGCGACAGGGGGACACTGAAGCTTTCTTT. Encoded protein: CASSTVARQGDTEAFF.

This clone was counted only a few times. This chain connects TRBV9 to TRBJ2-2; TRBD2 matches at 8 bases. This CDR3 is built from 14 residues. Germline values: CDR1 SGDLS, CDR2 YYNGEE. With 0 bases clipped from V and 7 bases from J, the junction kept 2 bases outside the gene matches. The CDR3 region is CASSVEAGDGELFF. CDR3 sequence (DNA): TGTGCCAGCAGCGTAGAAGCGGGGGACGGGGAGCTGTTTTTT.

V is TRBV5-1 and J is TRBJ1-2, with 12 bases that match TRBD1. The CDR3 is 15 amino acids. Trimming removed 0 bases from V and 4 bases from J; junction bases left unmatched: 1. Germline V lookup: CDR1 SGHRS, CDR2 YFSETQ. CDR3 in amino acids: CASSLGDRGLYGYTF. As DNA, the CDR3 is TGCGCCAGCAGCTTGGGGGACAGGGGGCTCTATGGCTACACCTTC.

J is TRBJ2-3 and V is TRBV5-5; D might be TRBD1 (6 bases). CDR3 length equals 15 residues. Trimming removed 5 bases at V and 0 bases at J, with 13 bases between. CDR1 SGHKS and CDR2 YYEKEE come from the germline V gene (reference sequence). The CDR3 loop reads CASRLRTASTDTQYF. The DNA for the CDR3 is TGTGCCAGCAGACTCCGGACAGCTAGCACAGATACGCAGTATTTT.

This sequence joins TRBV18 and TRBJ1-6; tentatively, D is TRBD1 (5 bases). This CDR3 spans 14 amino acids. V was cut by 3 bases and J by 6 bases, with 9 bases left in between. In germline, CDR1 is KGHSH, CDR2 LQKENI. In nucleotides, the CDR3 is TGTGCCAGCTCACCTCCGGGGGTTAATTCACCCCTCCACTTT. Its translation is CASSPPGVNSPLHF. The full variable domain, completed using reference TRBV18 and TRBJ1-6, is NAGVMQNPRHLVRRRGQEARLRCSPMKGHSHVYWYRQLPEEGLKFMVYLQKENIIDESGMPKERFSAEFPKEGPSILRIQQVVRGDSAAYFCASSPPGVNSPLHFGNGTRLTVT.

CDR3: CASSPWEDGYTF. The CDR3 DNA reads TGTGCCAGCAGTCCCTGGGAGGATGGCTACACCTTC. The chain uses TRBV12-3 or TRBV12-4 and TRBJ1-2; D remains ambiguous. The CDR3 sequence is 12 residues long. The ends were cut back, 5 bases at V and 6 bases at J, with 10 bases in the middle.

This clone was seen only once. The gene calls are TRBV30 and TRBJ1-2; D possibly corresponds to TRBD1 (5 bases). The CDR3 has 16 residues. Trimming pared 1 base from V and 5 bases from J, leaving 20 bases between. Germline V gene lookup returns CDR1 GTSNPN and CDR2 SVGIG (reference sequence). The CDR3: CAWSAPGTAGAYGYTF. The DNA of the CDR3 is TGTGCCTGGAGTGCACCTGGGACTGCCGGAGCTTATGGCTACACCTTC. Drawing the rest from reference TRBV30 and TRBJ1-2, the complete variable domain is SQTIHQWPATLVQPVGSPLSLECTVEGTSNPNLYWYRQAAGRGLQLLFYSVGIGQISSEVPQNLSASRPQDRQFILSSKKLLLSDSGFYLCAWSAPGTAGAYGYTFGSGTRLTVV.

This CDR3 is CASSSVAGNYEQYF. The CDR3 DNA reads TGTGCCAGCAGTTCGGTAGCGGGAAACTACGAGCAGTACTTC. The gene calls are TRBV6-5 and TRBJ2-7; 8 bases match TRBD2. Germline trimming cut 4 bases from V and 3 bases from J; bases unmatched to any gene: 5. This CDR3 has 14 residues. Germline loops: CDR1 MNHEY, CDR2 SVGAGI.

The V and J genes are TRBV5-1 and TRBJ1-6; unclear D gene. Germline V gene sequence: CDR1 SGHRS, CDR2 YFSETQ. Trimming cost V 0 bases and J 4 bases, with 17 bases left between them. This CDR3 is 18 amino acids long. The CDR3 DNA reads TGCGCCAGCAGCTTGGGGACCCGGAGCGGCATGTATAATTCACCCCTCCACTTT. Protein: CASSLGTRSGMYNSPLHF.

The rearrangement joins TRBV11-2 to TRBJ2-2; no reliable D call. The germline gives CDR1 SGHAT, CDR2 FQNNGV. The CDR3 extends over 13 amino acids. With 5 bases removed from V and 5 bases from J, the gap between germline ends came to 9 bases. CDR3 in amino acids: CASSAGWTGELFF. The DNA of the CDR3 is TGTGCCAGCAGCGCCGGTTGGACCGGGGAGCTGTTTTTT.

This CDR3 reads CASSLGDATNEKLFF. CDR3 DNA: TGCGCCAGCAGCTTAGGAGATGCAACTAATGAAAAACTGTTTTTT. This chain uses TRBV4-1 with TRBJ1-4; D not resolved. Germline V gene data show CDR1 as MGHRA and CDR2 as YSYEKL. This CDR3 is 15 amino acids long. Trimming took off 5 bases at V and 0 bases at J, with 10 bases between the two ends.

The chain combines TRBV7-2 with TRBJ2-2; 9 bases fit TRBD1. V trimming: 2 bases; J trimming: 3 bases; junction bases outside the gene matches: 1. The germline V gene encodes CDR1 SGHTA and CDR2 FQGNSA. The CDR3 consists of 15 residues. CDR3: CASSLNRGHTGELFF. The CDR3 DNA is TGTGCCAGCAGCTTAAACAGGGGGCACACCGGGGAGCTGTTTTTT.

This sequence joins TRBV11-2 and TRBJ2-3; D uncertain. Trimming removed 0 bases from V and 7 bases from J, with 8 bases in between. The CDR3 covers 13 residues. Germline V lookup: CDR1 SGHAT, CDR2 FQNNGV. CDR3 DNA sequence: TGTGCCAGCAGCTTAGATTTCTCTAATACGCAGTATTTT. It is translated as CASSLDFSNTQYF.

The gene calls are TRBV2 and TRBJ1-1; D is undetermined. Trimming stripped 4 bases from V and 0 bases from J, with 6 bases between. Germline V gives CDR1 SNHLY, CDR2 FYNNEI. This CDR3 region has 13 residues. CDR3 in amino acids: CASSAQLNTEAFF. For the CDR3, the DNA is TGTGCCAGCAGTGCCCAGTTGAACACTGAAGCTTTCTTT. Filled out from reference TRBV2 and TRBJ1-1, the complete variable domain reads EPEVTQTPSHQVTQMGQEVILRCVPISNHLYFYWYRQILGQKVEFLVSFYNNEISEKSEIFDDQFSVERPDGSNFTLKIRSTKLEDSAMYFCASSAQLNTEAFFGQGTRLTVV.